Below are 17 T cell receptor beta chains sequenced from a single sample in a study of T cells in women clearing cervical HPV infection. Method: immunoSEQ multiplex PCR; TCRdb's copy keeps in-frame clones and lacks some. The sample table includes 40,000 or so clones. Sequenced material: blood buffy coat. These receptors were taken from a woman aged 18-70 years with a cervical HPV16 infection that either progressed to CIN3+ or cleared (not recorded which).

For this clone: With the read ending 3 residues before the CDR3 end, the germline J gene is used to fill in that end. The chain combines TRBV5-4 with TRBJ2-7; 7 bases are shared with TRBD1. Per the germline V gene, CDR1 is SGHNT and CDR2 is YYREEE (reference sequence). Trimming took 0 bases from V and 6 from J; bases not matched to a gene: 6. The CDR3 extends over 14 amino acids. The sequenced CDR3 bases are TGTGCCAGCAGCTTGGACACTCGACAGGGCGAG. Protein: CASSLDTRQGE. The full-length CDR3 reads as CASSLDTRQGEQYF.

Remarks on this clone: The CDR3 goes on 3 residues after the read ends, and that part is filled in from the germline J gene. The rearrangement links TRBV5-1 to TRBJ2-2; TRBD1 aligns across 8 bases. The CDR3 is 14 residues long. The V gene's germline CDR1 is SGHRS and CDR2 YFSETQ. The CDR3 region is CASSLAGGNSPLFF. The sequenced part of the CDR3 DNA is TGCGCCAGCAGCTTGGCAGGGGGCAATTCACCG.

Regarding this clone: Read coverage stops 3 residues before the CDR3 terminus; the germline J gene supplies the remainder. The chain recombines TRBV29-1 with TRBJ2-2; 7 nucleotides match TRBD1. Germline values: CDR1 SQVTM, CDR2 ANQGSEA. The CDR3 has 16 residues. The DNA read from the CDR3 is TGCAGCGTTCCGGGACAGTCGGGCTCTGGGGCCAACGTG. It translates to CSVPGQSGSGANV. The whole CDR3 is CSVPGQSGSGANVLFF.

For this clone: Coverage ceases 3 residues before the CDR3 finishes, and the germline J gene fills in the end. The genes are TRBV19 and TRBJ2-6; the match to TRBD1 covers 9 bases. CDR3 length: 17 amino acids. With 7 bases clipped from V and 0 bases from J, the junction kept 7 bases outside the gene matches. Germline values: CDR1 LNHDA, CDR2 SQIVND (reference sequence). The CDR3 is CASTTGTGSSGANVLTF. The CDR3 DNA, read in part, is TGTGCCAGTACAACCGGGACAGGGAGCTCTGGGGCCAACGTC. Combining the CDR3 with reference TRBV19 and TRBJ2-6 gives the whole variable domain DGGITQSPKYLFRKEGQNVTLSCEQNLNHDAMYWYRQDPGQGLRLIYYSQIVNDFQKGDIAEGYSVSREKKESFPLTVTSAQKNPTAFYLCASTTGTGSSGANVLTFGAGSRLTVL.

On this clone: The CDR3 end lies 3 residues beyond the end of the read and is filled in from the germline J gene. This chain links TRBV20-1 with TRBJ2-1, with 13 bases identical to TRBD2. The CDR3 has 15 residues. Germline V CDR1 and CDR2: DFQATT, SNEGSKA (reference sequence). After removal of 6 bases from V and 6 bases from J, the junction contained 8 bases not matched to a gene. CDR3 DNA, as far as it was read: TGCAGTGCCGCCTCGGGACTAGCGGGGCTCAATGAG. Translation gives CSAASGLAGLNE. The CDR3 in its entirety is CSAASGLAGLNEQFF.

Comments on this clone: The CDR3 goes on 3 residues after the read ends, and that part is filled in from the germline J gene. V gene TRBV30 combines with J gene TRBJ1-1; D gene ambiguous. Trimming took 2 bases from V and 0 from J, leaving 10 bases between them. The germline V gene has CDR1 GTSNPN and CDR2 SVGIG (reference sequence). The CDR3 runs 14 residues. The CDR3 sequence is CAWSPIGLNTEAFF. The sequenced CDR3 bases are TGTGCCTGGAGTCCGATAGGGCTGAACACTGAA.

Comments on this clone: Coverage ceases 3 residues before the CDR3 finishes, and the germline J gene fills in the end. The chain uses TRBV7-9 and TRBJ1-2; a weak D match, TRBD1 (5 bases). The CDR3 spans 12 residues. Germline V CDR1 and CDR2: SEHNR, FQNEAQ (reference sequence). CDR3 DNA (partial): TGTGCCAGCAGCTTGGCAGGGAACGAC. Amino acids: CASSLAGND. The whole CDR3 protein is CASSLAGNDYTF. The entire variable domain, with the rest obtained from reference TRBV7-9 and TRBJ1-2, is as follows: DTGVSQNPRHKITKRGQNVTFRCDPISEHNRLYWYRQTLGQGPEFLTYFQNEAQLEKSRLLSDRFSAERPKGSFSTLEIQRTEQGDSAMYLCASSLAGNDYTFGSGTRLTVV.

With regard to this clone: With the read ending 3 residues before the CDR3 end, the germline J gene is used to fill in that end. Other DNA sequences from this sample encode an identical CDR3 as well. The chain links TRBV7-2 to TRBJ1-1, with D perhaps TRBD1 (6 bases). With 3 bases removed from V and 2 bases from J, the gap between germline ends came to 7 bases. Germline V gene lookup returns CDR1 SGHTA and CDR2 FQGNSA. CDR3 length: 13 amino acids. The CDR3: CASSLGQNTEAFF. CDR3 bases read: TGTGCCAGCAGCTTGGGACAAAACACTGAA. The complete variable domain, with remaining parts taken from reference TRBV7-2 and TRBJ1-1, reads GAGVSQSPSNKVTEKGKDVELRCDPISGHTALYWYRQSLGQGLEFLIYFQGNSAPDKSGLPSDRFSAERTGGSVSTLTIQRTQQEDSAVYLCASSLGQNTEAFFGQGTRLTVV.

Of note for this clone: The sequence runs out 3 residues before the end of the CDR3; the remainder is reconstructed from the germline J gene. The V gene is TRBV5-8, the J gene TRBJ2-3, with 8 bases lining up with TRBD2. This CDR3 is 15 amino acids long. Germline CDR1 is SGHTS and CDR2 is YDEGEE. V lost 6 bases to trimming and J lost 5 bases; unmatched junction nucleotides: 11. The sequenced part of the CDR3 DNA is TGTGCCAGCAACCCGGCGGGGGGCGCAGGAGATACG. It yields the protein CASNPAGGAGDT. The full-length CDR3 reads as CASNPAGGAGDTQYF.

The CDR3 bases that were read are TGTGCCAGCAGCGCTTACAGGGCCAACGAG. Encoded protein: CASSAYRANE. The full CDR3 is CASSAYRANEQYF. This sequence joins TRBV7-2 and TRBJ2-7, with TRBD1 as a possible D gene (6 bases). The read comes to an end 3 residues before the CDR3 does, leaving the germline J gene to fill in the end. The V gene lost 5 bases and the J gene lost 5 bases, with 13 bases spanning the gap. CDR1 and CDR2 from the germline V gene are SGHTA and FQGNSA. The CDR3 consists of 13 residues.

As to this clone: The read terminates 3 residues ahead of where the CDR3 ends, so the germline J gene completes it. The chain couples TRBV4-2 to TRBJ1-4; 12 bases map to TRBD1. The CDR3 contains 15 residues. J lost 7 bases, V lost 6 bases, and 6 bases had no gene match. Germline loops: CDR1 LGHNA, CDR2 YNFKEQ. Here the CDR3 reads CASRTGQGAGEKLFF. The part of the CDR3 DNA that was read is TGTGCCAGCAGAACGGGACAGGGGGCGGGTGAAAAA.

With respect to this clone: The missing CDR3 end, 3 residues past where the read stops, is filled in from the germline J gene. The chain recombines TRBV5-4 with TRBJ2-1; TRBD1 agrees at 10 bases. Germline values: CDR1 SGHNT, CDR2 YYREEE (reference sequence). The ends lost 2 bases at V and 6 bases at J; junction bases unmatched: 5. This CDR3 comprises 15 residues. The CDR3 is CASSFRQGAVNEQFF. CDR3 DNA, as far as it was read: TGTGCCAGCAGCTTTCGACAGGGGGCTGTCAATGAG.

As regards this clone: The missing CDR3 end, 3 residues past where the read stops, is filled in from the germline J gene. The chain joins TRBV19 to TRBJ2-7; maybe TRBD1 (5 bases). This CDR3 has 14 amino acids. The germline V and J ends were trimmed by 2 bases and 5 bases, with 13 bases remaining between them. Germline assignment: CDR1 LNHDA and CDR2 SQIVND (reference sequence). The chain's CDR3 is CASSIQGIGHEQYF. Incomplete CDR3 DNA: TGTGCCAGTAGTATACAGGGAATTGGCCACGAG.

Incomplete CDR3 DNA: TGCAGTGCTAGAGAGTTTGGCGGGAGGGCCTCGTATGAG. This gives the protein CSAREFGGRASYE. The whole CDR3 sequence is CSAREFGGRASYEQFF. This sequence joins TRBV20-1 and TRBJ2-1; 9 bases line up with TRBD2. The CDR3 extends 3 residues past the end of the read, so its final part is completed from the germline J gene. The V gene end was trimmed by 0 bases and the J gene end by 8 bases; junction bases not matched to a gene: 11. The CDR3 is 16 residues long. Germline lookup yields CDR1 DFQATT and CDR2 SNEGSKA (reference sequence).

As regards this clone: Coverage ceases 3 residues before the CDR3 finishes, and the germline J gene fills in the end. The chain combines TRBV12-5 with TRBJ2-7; 8 positions match TRBD2. Germline V gene data show CDR1 as LGHNT and CDR2 as FRNRAP. This CDR3 contains 15 residues. V was pared by 1 base and J by 5 bases, with 7 bases of the junction left unmatched. The CDR3 protein is CASGLGAGAFDEQYF. Incomplete CDR3 DNA: TGTGCTAGTGGTTTGGGAGCGGGAGCTTTCGACGAG.

Regarding this clone: Coverage ceases 3 residues before the CDR3 finishes, and the germline J gene fills in the end. The rearrangement uses TRBV11-3 and TRBJ1-2, with D unresolved. Germline V gene lookup returns CDR1 SGHNT and CDR2 YENEEA. The CDR3 is made up of 12 amino acids. This CDR3 is CASSARGGGYTF. CDR3 DNA, as far as it was read: TGTGCCAGCAGCGCTCGAGGTGGCGGC. Together with reference TRBV11-3 and TRBJ1-2, the CDR3 gives the full variable domain: EAGVVQSPRYKIIEKKQPVAFWCNPISGHNTLYWYLQNLGQGPELLIRYENEEAVDDSQLPKDRFSAERLKGVDSTLKIQPAELGDSAVYLCASSARGGGYTFGSGTRLTVV.

Remarks on this clone: The read terminates 3 residues ahead of where the CDR3 ends, so the germline J gene completes it. The chain links TRBV18 to TRBJ2-5; 11 bases agree with TRBD2. Per the germline V gene, CDR1 is KGHSH and CDR2 is LQKENI. Trimming at V came to 6 bases and at J to 2 bases, leaving 2 bases not matched to a gene. The CDR3 covers 14 residues. The CDR3 DNA, read in part, is TGTGCCAGCTCGGGACTAGCGGTACAAGAGACC. It encodes CASSGLAVQET. The whole CDR3 protein reads CASSGLAVQETQYF.